This TCR beta chain was identified during a study of CD8 T cells in ankylosing spondylitis. Whole-study findings and limits: The study looked at matched synovial fluid samples from ankylosing spondylitis patients. Disease-linked clones were reported to be significantly enriched there.

The V gene end was trimmed by 5 bases and the J gene end by 4 bases; junction bases not matched to a gene: 9. This CDR3 is 14 amino acids long. The germline gives CDR1 DFQATT, CDR2 SNEGSKA (reference sequence). About this clonotype: Its antigen is as yet unknown.

One entry per CDR3 protein, called by TCRdb with MiXCR from the 5' RACE reads. The sample has 250,000 or so distinct CDR3 sequences, 24% seen once. The gene calls are TRBV20-1 and TRBJ2-3, with 7 bases fitting TRBD1. Sequenced input: blood, either unsorted or a sorted T cell fraction (not recorded which). The sequence was collected from a male donor with ankylosing spondylitis or in good health (not recorded which). CDR3 nucleotide sequence: TGCAGTGCTGGGGCTCGACAGGGTTCAGATACGCAGTATTTT. Its protein is CSAGARQGSDTQYF.